This is a list of T cell receptor beta chains from one sample in a study of OX40 agonist ivuxolimab in advanced cancers. Profiling relied on immunoSEQ multiplex PCR, and the TCRdb table lists in-frame clones only, not all of them. The sample yields 76,000 or so clones, approximately 85% seen once. The sample in question was CD4+ or CD8+ T cells sorted from blood, obtained in a trial of the OX40 agonist ivuxolimab. These receptors were collected from an adult with an advanced solid tumor such as melanoma, head and neck, liver or kidney cancer. CDR3s include the opening cysteine and the closing phenylalanine or tryptophan. A D gene is named only where the DNA matches it firmly. Rows give clone size only sometimes, using once, few, many, or a class for an expanded clone.

D gene | J gene | clone size | V gene | CDR3 DNA | CDR3 protein
. | TRBJ2-1 | few | TRBV11-1 | TGTGCCAGCAGCCTACGAGTCGGGGGCTTCTACAATGAGCAGTTCTTC | CASSLRVGGFYNEQFF
TRBD2 | TRBJ2-1 | . | TRBV2 | TGTGCCAGCAGCTCAGACGGGGGGGCCAATGAGCAGTTCTTC | CASSSDGGANEQFF
. | TRBJ1-1 | once | TRBV7-2 | TGTGCCAGCAGCTTAAATCCCCCGGACCGTACCACTGAAGCTTTCTTT | CASSLNPPDRTTEAFF
. | TRBJ1-1 | . | TRBV5-1 | TGCGCCAGCAGCCTATCGACAGGGAACACTGAAGCTTTCTTT | CASSLSTGNTEAFF
. | TRBJ2-1 | . | TRBV7-2 | TGTGCCAGCAGCTTCGAGAGTCGGGGGAGCTCCTACAATGAGCAGTTCTTC | CASSFESRGSSYNEQFF
. | TRBJ2-7 | . | TRBV6-5 | TGTGCCAGCAGTGCCCCCCGGGACTCCCACTACGAGCAGTACTTC | CASSAPRDSHYEQYF
. | TRBJ1-1 | . | TRBV7-9 | TGTGCCAGCAGCTTAGAAGGTAAAAGTGCTTTCTTT | CASSLEGKSAFF
. | TRBJ1-4 | few | TRBV30 | TGTGCCTGGGCTCCAGGGACTAATGAAAAACTGTTTTTT | CAWAPGTNEKLFF
. | TRBJ2-7 | once | TRBV5-1 | TGCGCCAGCAGCATGGGTTATGGAAGCTACGAGCAGTACTTC | CASSMGYGSYEQYF
TRBD1 | TRBJ1-5 | . | TRBV6-5 | TGTGCCAGCAGGGAAACAGGGGATCAGCCCCAGCATTTT | CASRETGDQPQHF
TRBD1 | TRBJ2-7 | . | TRBV4-3 | TGCGCCAGCAGCCCGCGGGCAGGGGGCTACGAGCAGTACTTC | CASSPRAGGYEQYF
. | TRBJ1-2 | . | TRBV5-1 | TGCGCCAGCAGTAAACCCCAGGGAGACTATGGCTACACCTTC | CASSKPQGDYGYTF
. | TRBJ1-2 | . | TRBV29-1 | TGCAGCGTTGCTTTAAGGGGCCTCTCGGATGGCTACACCTTC | CSVALRGLSDGYTF
TRBD1 | TRBJ1-2 | . | TRBV7-2 | TGTGCCAGCAGCTTAGTAATAGGGCAGGGGGACGGCTACACCTTC | CASSLVIGQGDGYTF
TRBD2 | TRBJ2-2 | . | TRBV5-4 | TGTGCCAGCAGCTATCTAGCGGGGGGCTTCCACACCGGGGAGCTGTTTTTT | CASSYLAGGFHTGELFF
TRBD1 | TRBJ2-5 | . | TRBV5-5 | TGTGCCAGCAGCAAGGACAGGGGGGGGGAGACCCAGTACTTC | CASSKDRGGETQYF
. | TRBJ1-3 | . | TRBV19 | TGTGCCAGTGGTGGCCGGCAAGGAAACACCATATATTTT | CASGGRQGNTIYF
. | TRBJ1-3 | once | TRBV11-2 | TGTGCCAGCAGCTTAGTGAAGGGCAAGGGAAACACCATATATTTT | CASSLVKGKGNTIYF
TRBD2 | TRBJ2-3 | . | TRBV27 | TGTGCCAGCAGTTTCCCATCTAGCGGGTACACAGATACGCAGTATTTT | CASSFPSSGYTDTQYF
TRBD1 | TRBJ2-7 | . | TRBV4-3 | TGCGCCAGCAGCCAAGCCTATGACAGGGGGGACTACGAGCAGTACTTC | CASSQAYDRGDYEQYF
TRBD1 | TRBJ1-6 | . | TRBV4-2 | TGTGCCAGCAGCCCGGGGACAGGGACTTATAATTCACCCCTCCACTTT | CASSPGTGTYNSPLHF
. | TRBJ1-1 | . | TRBV7-9 | TGTGCCAGCAGCTTAGCGGTCCGGGACACTGAAGCTTTCTTT | CASSLAVRDTEAFF
. | TRBJ2-5 | . | TRBV5-1 | TGCGCCAGCAGCCCCCCGGGACGACAAGAGACCCAGTACTTC | CASSPPGRQETQYF
TRBD1 | TRBJ2-2 | . | TRBV19 | TGTGCCAGTAGTCTACGTATACAGGGGGCTGGGTCGGGCCTCCAGAACACCGGGGAGCTGTTTTTT | CASSLRIQGAGSGLQNTGELFF
. | TRBJ2-7 | . | TRBV7-9 | TGTGCCAGCAGTTCCGGGATCGCATTTACTGATTACGAGCAGTACTTC | CASSSGIAFTDYEQYF
. | TRBJ1-2 | . | TRBV5-1 | TGCGCCAGCACCATGGACACTGAATACTATGGCTACACCTTC | CASTMDTEYYGYTF
TRBD1 | TRBJ2-4 | once | TRBV7-9 | TGTGCCAGCAGCACACAGGGGGCGAGCGGGTACTTC | CASSTQGASGYF
. | TRBJ2-1 | . | TRBV7-8 | TGTGCCAGCAGCCAAAGGACGAGGTTGATCGGCAATGAGCAGTTCTTC | CASSQRTRLIGNEQFF
. | TRBJ2-3 | . | TRBV5-1 | TGCGCCAGCAGCCGGAGTCAGCGGGATACGCAGTATTTT | CASSRSQRDTQYF
TRBD1 | TRBJ1-1 | . | TRBV5-1 | TGCGCCAGCAGCGGGGGGACAGGGTCTGAAGCTTTCTTT | CASSGGTGSEAFF
TRBD1 | TRBJ1-4 | . | TRBV18 | TGTGCCAGCTCACTTTTACAGGGGAGGAATGAAAAACTGTTTTTT | CASSLLQGRNEKLFF
. | TRBJ2-2 | . | TRBV2 | TGTGCCAGCAGTGAGTTGGTGGCCGGATTGACCGGGGAGCTGTTTTTT | CASSELVAGLTGELFF
TRBD2 | TRBJ2-5 | . | TRBV7-2 | TGTGCCAGCAGCGCACGTTCCCGGGGGGGCGGGGAGACCCAGTACTTC | CASSARSRGGGETQYF
TRBD1 | TRBJ1-6 | once | TRBV14 | TGTGCCAGCAGCCAACTCCAGGGGGTTTCACCCCTCCACTTT | CASSQLQGVSPLHF
. | TRBJ1-5 | . | TRBV11-1 | TGTGCCAGCAGCTTAGGGGCGGAACAGCCCCAGCATTTT | CASSLGAEQPQHF
. | TRBJ1-5 | . | TRBV4-2 | TGTGCCAGCAGCCAAGCGGCGGGCGGGGGCAATCAGCCCCAGCATTTT | CASSQAAGGGNQPQHF
. | TRBJ1-5 | . | TRBV6-5 | TGTGCCAGCCAGCGGAGAAACAATCAGCCCCAGCATTTT | CASQRRNNQPQHF
. | TRBJ2-2 | . | TRBV6-5 | TGTGCCAGCAGTTACGGGCAGGATAACACCGGGGAGCTGTTTTTT | CASSYGQDNTGELFF
. | TRBJ1-3 | . | TRBV5-4 | TGTGCCAGCCGTGGGGGGGACTCTGGAAACACCATATATTTT | CASRGGDSGNTIYF
TRBD1 | TRBJ1-2 | few | TRBV7-8 | TGTGCCAGCAGCTCCCCGACAGGGAGAAGGGGCTACACCTTC | CASSSPTGRRGYTF
. | TRBJ2-7 | few | TRBV2 | TGTGCCAGCAGTGGAGTCTACGAGCAGTACTTC | CASSGVYEQYF
. | TRBJ1-1 | . | TRBV10-3 | TGTGCCGCACAAGGACAGCCGAACACTGAAGCTTTCTTT | CAAQGQPNTEAFF
TRBD1 | TRBJ2-7 | . | TRBV2 | TGTGCCAGCATTCGGGACAGAGCCTACGAGCAGTACTTC | CASIRDRAYEQYF
TRBD1 | TRBJ2-7 | . | TRBV5-5 | TGTGCCAGCAGCTCGACAGGGCCCCCCACCTACGAGCAGTACTTC | CASSSTGPPTYEQYF
. | TRBJ2-7 | . | TRBV5-1 | TGTGCCAGCGGTCGGGTGGACTCCTACGAGCAGTACTTC | CASGRVDSYEQYF
TRBD1 | TRBJ2-5 | few | TRBV10-3 | TGTGCCATCCGGACAGGGGACGGAGAGACCCAGTACTTC | CAIRTGDGETQYF
. | TRBJ2-1 | . | TRBV28 | TGTGCCAGCAGCCATCGGGGCGCCGGATACAATGAGCAGTTCTTC | CASSHRGAGYNEQFF
. | TRBJ2-2 | once | TRBV4-2 | TGTGCCAGCAGCCAAGAAAACAACGCGAACACCGGGGAGCTGTTTTTT | CASSQENNANTGELFF
. | TRBJ2-7 | once | TRBV28 | TGTGCCAGCCGTACGAGCAGTGCCTACGAGCAGTACTTC | CASRTSSAYEQYF
TRBD1 | TRBJ1-2 | . | TRBV5-1 | TGCGCCAGCAGCTTGGAAGGACAGGTCTATGGCTACACCTTC | CASSLEGQVYGYTF
. | TRBJ1-1 | . | TRBV18 | TGTGCCAGCTCACGAGTCGGGGGCTCGGAGCATGAAGCTTTCTTT | CASSRVGGSEHEAFF
TRBD1 | TRBJ1-1 | . | TRBV5-1 | TGCGCCAGCAGCTCAAACCGGGACAGGCGATCCATGAACACTGAAGCTTTCTTT | CASSSNRDRRSMNTEAFF
TRBD1 | TRBJ2-1 | . | TRBV6-5 | TGTGCCAGCAGACCGGGACAGGGCTACAATGAGCAGTTCTTC | CASRPGQGYNEQFF